This TCR beta chain stems from a study of T cell responses to AZD1222 COVID-19 vaccine. Overall study results and limits: The sample set comprised mostly white British donors with more females, and clonal diversity was possibly underestimated. AZD1222 recipients seropositive at baseline numbered only 5 or 6.

Sequencing was performed with immunoSEQ multiplex PCR; in TCRdb, only in-frame clones are kept and a portion is missing. This sample carries 150,000 to 200,000 clones, 90% to 95% of them seen once, and the ten largest clones take 1% to 1.5%. Second doses at about 4 or about 12 weeks were pooled. This CDR3 has 15 amino acids. Per the germline V gene, CDR1 is MRHNA and CDR2 is SNTAGT. Trimming removed 5 bases at V and 4 bases at J, with 14 bases between. Comment on this clone: Its antigen is not known.

The clonotype originates from an adult who received the AZD1222 COVID-19 vaccine. The chain joins TRBV6-4 to TRBJ2-2; D call uncertain. Here the sequenced sample was peripheral blood, taken 28 days after the second AZD1222 dose. The CDR3: CASSHDVGGTGELFF. CDR3 nucleotide sequence: TGTGCCAGCAGTCACGACGTCGGCGGCACCGGGGAGCTGTTTTTT.